This entry lists 29 T cell receptor beta chains sequenced from one sample in a study of T cell changes during pregnancy in multiple sclerosis. The method was immunoSEQ multiplex PCR; TCRdb's version includes in-frame clones alone and lacks a portion of them. This sample has under 50,000 clones, with around 90% found just once. Material: CD4+ T cells from peripheral blood mononuclear cells, obtained in the second trimester of pregnancy. The receptor source for this set is a female donor in good health, enrolled as a control in a pregnancy study.

The rearrangement links TRBV7-8 to TRBJ2-7, with 7 positions matching TRBD1. Losses at the gene ends were 3 bases for V and 0 bases for J; bases not matched to a gene: 5. This CDR3 region has 15 residues. CDR1 and CDR2 (germline): SGHVS, FQNEAQ. Here the CDR3 reads CASSLGTAFSYEQYF. The DNA of the CDR3 is TGTGCCAGCAGCTTGGGGACAGCCTTCTCCTACGAGCAGTACTTC.

This chain connects TRBV9 to TRBJ1-2, with D perhaps TRBD1 (6 bases). Per germline, CDR1 SGDLS and CDR2 YYNGEE. This CDR3 comprises 16 residues. V dropped 0 bases and J dropped 8 bases, with 20 bases sitting between them. The CDR3, as DNA: TGTGCCAGCAGCGTAGAGCCCGACGGGGGGGCGAGCGGCTACACCTTC. This translates into CASSVEPDGGASGYTF.

The rearrangement uses TRBV7-2 and TRBJ2-2; D is perhaps TRBD2 (6 bases). CDR3 length equals 14 residues. Germline V gene sequence: CDR1 SGHTA, CDR2 FQGNSA. Trimming took off 1 base at V and 7 bases at J, with 10 bases between the two ends. The CDR3 DNA follows: TGTGCCAGCAGCTTAGTAGGGCGGGACGGGGAGCTGTTTTTT. This encodes CASSLVGRDGELFF. Filled out from reference TRBV7-2 and TRBJ2-2, the complete variable domain reads GAGVSQSPSNKVTEKGKDVELRCDPISGHTALYWYRQSLGQGLEFLIYFQGNSAPDKSGLPSDRFSAERTGGSVSTLTIQRTQQEDSAVYLCASSLVGRDGELFFGEGSRLTVL.

The chain carries TRBV4-1 and TRBJ2-5; perhaps TRBD1 as D (6 bases). Germline V gene lookup returns CDR1 MGHRA and CDR2 YSYEKL. The V and J ends lost 1 base and 4 bases respectively, with 25 bases between them. The CDR3 extends over 19 amino acids. The CDR3 sequence is CASSQAFLQGFITIETQYF. The CDR3 DNA sequence: TGCGCCAGCAGCCAAGCATTTCTACAGGGTTTCATAACGATAGAGACCCAGTACTTC.

The chain employs TRBV30 and TRBJ2-5; 12 positions agree with TRBD2. Germline trimming cut 4 bases from V and 5 bases from J; bases unmatched to any gene: 5. The CDR3 sequence is 14 residues long. CDR1 is GTSNPN, CDR2 SVGIG, per germline (reference sequence). This CDR3 reads CAWTLLAGGETQYF. The CDR3 DNA reads as TGTGCCTGGACCCTACTAGCGGGGGGCGAGACCCAGTACTTC.

V is TRBV28 and J is TRBJ1-4; D not resolved. V was trimmed by 1 base and J by 5 bases, leaving 11 bases between them. The germline V gene encodes CDR1 MDHEN and CDR2 SYDVKM. This CDR3 has 15 amino acids. The CDR3 coding sequence is TGTGCCAGCAGTTTATCCGGGTGGGAGAATGAAAAACTGTTTTTT. This gives the protein CASSLSGWENEKLFF.

The chain employs TRBV14 and TRBJ2-3; 8 bases line up with TRBD2. Unmatched junction bases numbered 9, after V lost 4 bases and J lost 6 bases. The CDR3 consists of 15 residues. The germline CDR1 and CDR2 sequences are SGHDN and FVKESK. The CDR3 reads CASSRIAGLVDTQYF. The CDR3 coding sequence is TGTGCCAGCAGCCGAATAGCGGGGCTCGTCGATACGCAGTATTTT.

The chain has TRBV28 and TRBJ2-7; D is undetermined. CDR1 and CDR2 from the germline V gene are MDHEN and SYDVKM. CDR3 length: 14 amino acids. With 3 bases removed from V and 6 bases from J, the gap between germline ends came to 15 bases. In DNA, the CDR3 is TGTGCCAGCAGTTTTCGCCCCCTCACACCCGAGCAGTACTTC. Protein product: CASSFRPLTPEQYF.

The CDR3 is CASSLEDRVMSGNTIYF. The CDR3 DNA reads TGCGCCAGCAGCTTGGAAGACAGGGTGATGTCTGGAAACACCATATATTTT. This chain links TRBV5-1 with TRBJ1-3; the match to TRBD1 covers 7 bases. In germline, CDR1 is SGHRS, CDR2 YFSETQ. The CDR3 spans 17 residues. V was clipped by 0 bases and J by 1 base; unmatched bases: 7.

The CDR3 reads CASSLRGFGNTIYF. CDR3 nucleotides: TGTGCCAGCAGCTTAAGGGGTTTCGGAAACACCATATATTTT. The gene calls are TRBV7-6 and TRBJ1-3; TRBD1 is a possible D gene (5 bases). Trimming left V 2 bases short and J 4 bases short, with 9 bases between. The CDR3 contains 14 residues. Per the germline V gene, CDR1 is SGHVS and CDR2 is FNYEAQ.

J is TRBJ2-7 and V is TRBV29-1, with a possible D match to TRBD2 (6 bases). V was clipped by 7 bases and J by 1 base, with 8 bases between them. CDR3 length equals 11 residues. Germline V gene data show CDR1 as SQVTM and CDR2 as ANQGSEA. The DNA for the CDR3 is TGCAGCGGGCGGGATTCCTACGAGCAGTACTTC. It encodes CSGRDSYEQYF.

This chain connects TRBV7-3 to TRBJ2-2, with D possibly being TRBD2 (6 bases). The CDR3 has 14 residues. Germline V gene data show CDR1 as SGHTA and CDR2 as FQGTGA. V shed 6 bases and J shed 7 bases, with 15 bases lying between them. The CDR3 reads CASSRRGRDGELFF. CDR3 nucleotides: TGTGCCAGCAGTCGGAGGGGAAGGGACGGGGAGCTGTTTTTT. Filled out from reference TRBV7-3 and TRBJ2-2, the complete variable domain reads GAGVSQTPSNKVTEKGKYVELRCDPISGHTALYWYRQSLGQGPEFLIYFQGTGAADDSGLPNDRFFAVRPEGSVSTLKIQRTERGDSAVYLCASSRRGRDGELFFGEGSRLTVL.

The chain links TRBV12-5 to TRBJ1-5; no clear D gene. Germline V CDR1 and CDR2: LGHNT, FRNRAP. This CDR3 region has 17 residues. With 0 bases removed from V and 5 bases from J, the gap between germline ends came to 17 bases. The CDR3 reads CASGLVADYEPYQPQHF. The CDR3 nucleotides are TGTGCTAGTGGTTTGGTAGCGGATTACGAGCCCTATCAGCCCCAGCATTTT.

In DNA, the CDR3 is TGTGCCAGCAGGGAACAGGGGGTGAGTGACACCTTCTATGGCTACACCTTC. This sequence encodes CASREQGVSDTFYGYTF. This chain links TRBV27 with TRBJ1-2; 8 bases agree with TRBD1. Trimming removed 6 bases from V and 4 bases from J; junction bases left unmatched: 16. The CDR3 extends over 17 amino acids. Germline CDR1 and CDR2: MNHEY and SMNVEV (reference sequence).

This chain connects TRBV25-1 to TRBJ2-2; TRBD1 might be the D (5 bases). The V end lost 10 bases, the J end lost 4 bases, and 10 bases lay between the germline ends. CDR1 MGHDK and CDR2 SYGVNS come from the germline V gene. The CDR3 extends over 12 amino acids. CDR3 protein: CATLRGTGELFF. The CDR3 DNA reads TGTGCCACACTAAGGGGCACCGGGGAGCTGTTTTTT.

The rearrangement uses TRBV19 and TRBJ1-1; maybe TRBD1 (5 bases). V gave up 7 bases and J gave up 4 bases, with 19 bases separating them. Germline V lookup: CDR1 LNHDA, CDR2 SQIVND (reference sequence). This CDR3 comprises 15 residues. Written as DNA, the CDR3 is TGTGCCAGTACCCCCCCTCTGACAGTCTCCACTGAAGCTTTCTTT. It specifies CASTPPLTVSTEAFF.

The rearrangement joins TRBV11-2 to TRBJ2-3; tentative D call: TRBD1 (6 bases). CDR3 size: 16 residues. The germline V gene encodes CDR1 SGHAT and CDR2 FQNNGV. V lost 7 bases to trimming and J lost 2 bases, with 19 bases between them. DNA of the CDR3: TGTGCCAGCACCCCCCGGTTGGACAGATTCACAGATACGCAGTATTTT. Translated: CASTPRLDRFTDTQYF.

CDR3 protein: CASSRQGLQPQHF. CDR3 sequence (DNA): TGTGCCAGCAGTAGACAGGGACTTCAGCCCCAGCATTTT. The chain joins TRBV2 to TRBJ1-5; TRBD1 matches 7 bases. V was clipped by 5 bases and J by 6 bases; unmatched bases: 4. CDR3 length: 13 residues. Germline CDR1 is SNHLY and CDR2 is FYNNEI.

The rearrangement joins TRBV4-1 to TRBJ1-2; TRBD1 might be the D (5 bases). V was cut by 0 bases and J by 3 bases, with 14 bases left in between. Germline V lookup: CDR1 MGHRA, CDR2 YSYEKL. This CDR3 has 16 amino acids. CDR3 region: CASSQDGTFHYYGYTF. The CDR3 coding sequence is TGCGCCAGCAGCCAAGATGGGACTTTTCATTACTATGGCTACACCTTC.

This sequence joins TRBV7-3 and TRBJ2-7; 8 nucleotides align to TRBD1. Germline V gene data show CDR1 as SGHTA and CDR2 as FQGTGA. Trimming at V came to 5 bases and at J to 2 bases, leaving 8 bases not matched to a gene. This CDR3 spans 15 amino acids. In DNA form, the CDR3 reads TGTGCCAGCAGCCCGTACGGACAGGGCCCCTACGAGCAGTACTTC. This translates into CASSPYGQGPYEQYF.

The rearrangement joins TRBV18 to TRBJ1-2, with D tentatively TRBD1 (6 bases). The V end lost 3 bases, the J end lost 3 bases, and 11 bases lay between the germline ends. This CDR3 is built from 14 residues. Germline CDR1 KGHSH, CDR2 LQKENI. The CDR3 nucleotides read TGTGCCAGCTCACCTCGAAGGACAGACTATGGCTACACCTTC. Residues: CASSPRRTDYGYTF.

The gene calls are TRBV5-1 and TRBJ2-1; 9 nucleotides agree with TRBD1. The CDR3 runs 15 residues. V lost 3 bases to trimming and J lost 5 bases; unmatched junction nucleotides: 6. CDR1 and CDR2 (germline): SGHRS, YFSETQ. This CDR3 is CASSSQGAWDNEQFF. DNA of the CDR3: TGCGCCAGCAGCTCACAGGGGGCTTGGGACAATGAGCAGTTCTTC.

The chain is built from TRBV5-4 and TRBJ2-2; D uncertain. The CDR3 has 13 residues. Germline-derived CDR1 and CDR2 are SGHNT and YYREEE (reference sequence). The V and J ends lost 4 bases and 2 bases respectively, with 6 bases between them. The CDR3 coding sequence is TGTGCCAGCAGCCCCTCTAACACCGGGGAGCTGTTTTTT. Protein sequence: CASSPSNTGELFF. Looking up the rest from reference TRBV5-4 and TRBJ2-2 gives the full variable domain: ETGVTQSPTHLIKTRGQQVTLRCSSQSGHNTVSWYQQALGQGPQFIFQYYREEENGRGNFPPRFSGLQFPNYSSELNVNALELDDSALYLCASSPSNTGELFFGEGSRLTVL.

The V and J genes are TRBV18 and TRBJ1-1, with TRBD1 as a possible D gene (6 bases). The V end lost 6 bases, the J end lost 1 base, and 12 bases lay between the germline ends. Germline values: CDR1 KGHSH, CDR2 LQKENI. The CDR3 loop spans 14 amino acids. CDR3 in DNA: TGTGCCAGCTCGTATCAGACAGGGAACACTGAAGCTTTCTTT. Its translation is CASSYQTGNTEAFF.

The sample holds a few counts of this clone. The rearrangement links TRBV6-1 to TRBJ2-3, with 10 bases fitting TRBD2. V dropped 7 bases and J dropped 6; count of bases not matched to a gene: 7. The CDR3 has 14 residues. Germline loops: CDR1 MNHNS, CDR2 SASEGT. CDR3 DNA: TGTGCCAGCATCCTAGCGGGGGCGGGGGATACGCAGTATTTT. Residues: CASILAGAGDTQYF.

The V and J genes are TRBV9 and TRBJ2-3; tentative D call: TRBD1 (5 bases). V gave up 7 bases and J gave up 5 bases, with 17 bases separating them. This CDR3 region has 14 residues. CDR1 SGDLS and CDR2 YYNGEE come from the germline V gene. The CDR3 sequence is CASAKGQVQDTQYF. The CDR3 DNA reads TGTGCCAGCGCGAAGGGGCAGGTCCAAGATACGCAGTATTTT.

The chain has TRBV6-5 and TRBJ2-7; D gene unclear. CDR3 length: 14 amino acids. The germline gives CDR1 MNHEY, CDR2 SVGAGI. V shed 0 bases and J shed 6 bases, with 12 bases lying between them. The CDR3 reads CASSYSPGQPEQYF. In DNA form, the CDR3 reads TGTGCCAGCAGTTACTCGCCGGGTCAACCCGAGCAGTACTTC.

The chain uses TRBV28 and TRBJ1-1; 7 bases are a match to TRBD1. Trimming cost V 6 bases and J 11 bases; bases outside gene matches: 9. This CDR3 region has 12 residues. Germline values: CDR1 MDHEN, CDR2 SYDVKM. The CDR3 sequence is CASRNDRATAFF. The CDR3 DNA reads TGTGCCAGCAGGAATGACAGGGCCACGGCTTTCTTT. Complete variable domain (other parts from reference TRBV28 and TRBJ1-1): DVKVTQSSRYLVKRTGEKVFLECVQDMDHENMFWYRQDPGLGLRLIYFSYDVKMKEKGDIPEGYSVSREKKERFSLILESASTNQTSMYLCASRNDRATAFFGQGTRLTVV.

The rearrangement joins TRBV7-9 to TRBJ2-7; 8 bases are shared with TRBD2. V shed 5 bases and J 1 base; nucleotides not matched to a gene: 7. Looked up from germline, CDR1 is SEHNR and CDR2 is FQNEAQ (reference sequence). The CDR3 extends over 15 amino acids. CDR3 residues: CASSVSGVLSYEQYF. The CDR3 nucleotides are TGTGCCAGCAGCGTTAGCGGGGTCCTATCCTACGAGCAGTACTTC.